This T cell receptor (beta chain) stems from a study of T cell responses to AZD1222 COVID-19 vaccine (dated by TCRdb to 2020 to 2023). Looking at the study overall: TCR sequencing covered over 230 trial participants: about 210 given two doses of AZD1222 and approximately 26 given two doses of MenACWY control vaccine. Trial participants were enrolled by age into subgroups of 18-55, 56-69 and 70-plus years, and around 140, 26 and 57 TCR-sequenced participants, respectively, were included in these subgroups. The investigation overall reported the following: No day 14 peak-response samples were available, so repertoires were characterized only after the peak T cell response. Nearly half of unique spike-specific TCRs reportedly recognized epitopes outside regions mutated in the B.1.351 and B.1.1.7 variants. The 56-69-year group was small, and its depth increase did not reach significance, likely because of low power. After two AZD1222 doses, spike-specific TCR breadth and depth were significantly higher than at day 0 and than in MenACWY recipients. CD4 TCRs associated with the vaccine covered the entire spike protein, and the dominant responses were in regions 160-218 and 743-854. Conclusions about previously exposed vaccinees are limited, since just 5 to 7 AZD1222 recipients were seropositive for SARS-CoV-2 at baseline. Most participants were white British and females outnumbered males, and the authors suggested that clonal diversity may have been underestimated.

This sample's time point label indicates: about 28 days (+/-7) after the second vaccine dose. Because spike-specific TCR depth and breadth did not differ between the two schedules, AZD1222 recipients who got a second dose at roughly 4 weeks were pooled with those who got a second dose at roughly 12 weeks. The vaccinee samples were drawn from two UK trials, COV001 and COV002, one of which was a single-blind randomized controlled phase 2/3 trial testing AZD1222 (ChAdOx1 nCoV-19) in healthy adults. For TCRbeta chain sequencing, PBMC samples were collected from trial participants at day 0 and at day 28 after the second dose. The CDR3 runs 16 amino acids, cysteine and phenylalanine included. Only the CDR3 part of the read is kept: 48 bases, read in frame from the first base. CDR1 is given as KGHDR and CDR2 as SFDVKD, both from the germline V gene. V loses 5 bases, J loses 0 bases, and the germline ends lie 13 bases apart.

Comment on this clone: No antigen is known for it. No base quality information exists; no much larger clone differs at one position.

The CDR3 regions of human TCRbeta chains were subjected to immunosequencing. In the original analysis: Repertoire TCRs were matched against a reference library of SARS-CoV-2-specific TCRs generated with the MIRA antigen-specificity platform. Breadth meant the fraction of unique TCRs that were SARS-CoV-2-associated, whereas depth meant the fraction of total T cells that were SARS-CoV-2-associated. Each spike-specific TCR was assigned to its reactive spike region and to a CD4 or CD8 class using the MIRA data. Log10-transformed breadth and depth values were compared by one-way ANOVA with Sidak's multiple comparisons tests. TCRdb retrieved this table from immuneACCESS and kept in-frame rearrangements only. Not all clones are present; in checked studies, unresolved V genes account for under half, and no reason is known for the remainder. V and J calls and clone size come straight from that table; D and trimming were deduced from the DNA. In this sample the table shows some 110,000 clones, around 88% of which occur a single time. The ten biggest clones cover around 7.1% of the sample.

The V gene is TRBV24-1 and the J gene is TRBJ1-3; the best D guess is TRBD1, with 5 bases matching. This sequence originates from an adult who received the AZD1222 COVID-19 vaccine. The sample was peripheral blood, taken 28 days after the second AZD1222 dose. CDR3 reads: CATSGRGESSGNTIYF. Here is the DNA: TGTGCCACCAGTGGTCGGGGGGAGAGCTCTGGAAACACCATATATTTT.